This TCR beta chain stems from a study of blood T cells in healthy people across ages. The authors ran a second PCR of about 7 to 11 cycles using a sample-barcoded 5' primer and a J-beta primer mix. MiXCR, run by TCRdb on the 5' RACE reads, gives a single entry per CDR3 protein. Of about 1,500,000 distinct CDR3 sequences listed, around 39% are singletons. This clonotype has only a few counts. The CDR3 runs 14 residues. V was clipped by 7 bases and J by 6 bases; unmatched bases: 9. CDR1 and CDR2 (germline): ENHRY, SYGVKD. The sequenced material came from blood. The V call is TRBV10-3, the J call TRBJ1-2; 9 bases agree with TRBD1. The sequence was collected from a woman aged 18-30 years in good health. CDR3 residues: CAIIDPGQGDGYTF. The CDR3 coding sequence is TGTGCCATCATCGACCCGGGACAGGGAGATGGCTACACCTTC.